This T cell receptor (beta chain) was observed in a study of liver allograft versus peripheral blood T cells. On the study more broadly: Transplanted livers held T cell receptor repertoires, and these were compared with repertoires in recipients' peripheral blood.

Study-level results: Reported data describe T cell receptor repertoires within liver allografts as differing from those in peripheral blood.

TCRdb processed the reads anew with MiXCR; each CDR3 protein has one entry. The data contain around 10,000 distinct CDR3 sequences, approximately 19% of them singletons. By frequency in the sample, this clonotype is medium-sized. What it binds is unknown. The CDR3 is made up of 16 amino acids. V lost 3 bases, J lost 3 bases, and 13 bases lay in between. Germline CDR1 reads KGHDR; CDR2 reads SFDVKD. The TCR sequence derives from a human patient who had a liver transplant. A share of the T cells may be of graft donor origin. This chain connects TRBV24-1 to TRBJ2-2, with a possible D match to TRBD2 (6 bases). CDR3 DNA: TGTGCCACCAGTGATGGCAGGGTAGCGGACACCGGGGAGCTGTTTTTT. Amino acids: CATSDGRVADTGELFF.